This TCR beta chain was recovered during a study of shared clonotypes between healthy human individuals. Study results and limitations: A generally larger estimated richness was seen in naive subsets than in memory subsets.

CD8 cells classed as naive were CD45RO-negative and positively selected for CCR7, excluding terminally differentiated effector memory CD45RA+ cells. CDR1 is SEHNR, CDR2 FQNEAQ, per germline (reference sequence). Trimming removed 5 bases from V and 1 base from J, with 11 bases in between. The CDR3 is 14 residues long. Sorted-subset replicate PCRs used around 200 ng DNA, around 27,000 T cell genomes. The assay was immunoSEQ multiplex PCR, and TCRdb's table has in-frame clones only and misses some. The table shows 600,000 or so clones, with 85% to 95% occurring only once. Of note for this clone: Its antigen is as yet unknown.

The J gene is TRBJ1-2, the V gene TRBV7-9; D not certain. The sequence derives from a woman in her 30s in good health. Sequenced input: naive CD8+ T cells sorted from blood. The DNA of the CDR3 is TGTGCCAGCAGCCAGCCGGGGAGTAACTATGGCTACACCTTC. As protein: CASSQPGSNYGYTF.